These T cell receptor beta chains were read from a single sample in a study of cytomegalovirus exposure and HLA in healthy donors. Only in-frame clones appear in the TCRdb table, and some are missing; sequencing was by immunoSEQ multiplex PCR. The sample data list over 55,000 clones. The source material was PBMCs. These receptors were collected from a male donor in good health and CMV-seronegative. Each CDR3 is given with its conserved first and last residue. A D gene is named only where the DNA matches it firmly.

TRBD1 TRBJ2-1 TRBV10-3 CAIGTGRYEQFF TGTGCCATCGGGACAGGGAGGTATGAGCAGTTCTTC
. TRBJ2-3 TRBV29-1 CSVEGEGTDTQYF TGCAGCGTTGAGGGGGAGGGCACAGATACGCAGTATTTT
. TRBJ1-1 TRBV30 CAYQVAMGGRAEAFF TGTGCCTATCAGGTTGCTATGGGAGGGAGGGCTGAAGCTTTCTTT
TRBD2 TRBJ2-7 TRBV11-2 CASREAGLGGGRHF TGTGCCAGCAGAGAAGCGGGACTAGGGGGTGGGCGGCACTTC
. TRBJ2-7 TRBV9 CASSPRFGPEQYF TGTGCCAGCAGCCCCCGATTTGGCCCCGAGCAGTACTTC
. TRBJ1-6 TRBV5-1 CASSPTANSPLHF TGCGCCAGCAGCCCGACAGCAAATTCACCCCTCCACTTT
. TRBJ1-1 TRBV7-9 CASSFDRLNTEAFF TGTGCCAGCAGCTTTGACAGACTGAACACTGAAGCTTTCTTT
. TRBJ2-1 TRBV5-1 CASTPQVAAYNEQFF TGCGCCAGCACCCCTCAAGTAGCGGCCTACAATGAGCAGTTCTTC
. TRBJ1-6 TRBV11-2 CASSPGQYNSPLHF TGTGCCAGCAGCCCCGGACAGTATAATTCACCCCTCCACTTT
. TRBJ1-6 TRBV9 CASSANMNSPLHF TGTGCCAGCAGCGCGAACATGAATTCACCCCTCCACTTT
. TRBJ2-7 TRBV28 CASCGGSSYEQYF TGTGCCAGCTGCGGAGGATCATCCTACGAGCAGTACTTC
TRBD1 TRBJ2-1 TRBV25-1 CASSPGTGGKNEQFF TGTGCCAGCAGCCCCGGGACAGGTGGCAAGAATGAGCAGTTCTTC
. TRBJ1-1 TRBV6-4 CASSDSGRDMNTEAFF TGTGCCAGCAGTGACTCGGGCAGGGACATGAACACTGAAGCTTTCTTT
TRBD1 TRBJ1-2 TRBV2 CASRGTGDRPPYGYTF TGTGCCAGCAGGGGGACAGGGGATCGCCCGCCGTATGGCTACACCTTC
TRBD1 TRBJ2-5 TRBV7-8 CASSLVTLTGVVGEQYF TGTGCCAGCAGCTTAGTGACACTAACAGGGGTAGTAGGAGAGCAGTACTTC
TRBD1 TRBJ2-1 TRBV30 CAWTPGQGVNEQFF TGTGCCTGGACCCCCGGGCAGGGGGTCAATGAGCAGTTCTTC
. TRBJ2-1 TRBV7-2 CASSPGAGNEQFF TGTGCCAGCAGCCCGGGAGCTGGGAATGAGCAGTTCTTC
TRBD1 TRBJ1-2 TRBV5-1 CASSDRVYGYTF TGCGCCAGCAGCGACAGGGTCTATGGCTACACCTTC
TRBD2 TRBJ2-2 TRBV6-5 CASERGNTGELFF TGTGCCAGCGAGCGGGGGAACACCGGGGAGCTGTTTTTT
. TRBJ1-2 TRBV2 CASRKTETNYGYTF TGTGCCAGCAGAAAGACAGAGACAAACTATGGCTACACCTTC
. TRBJ2-3 TRBV4-1 CASSHPSTDTQYF TGCGCCAGCAGCCACCCCTCCACAGATACGCAGTATTTT
TRBD2 TRBJ2-5 TRBV18 CASSPSGRRETQYF TGTGCCAGCTCGCCCAGCGGGAGAAGAGAGACCCAGTACTTC
. TRBJ1-5 TRBV19 CASQQGSYQPQHF TGTGCCAGCCAGCAGGGGTCGTATCAGCCCCAGCATTTT
TRBD1 TRBJ1-5 TRBV19 CASSTPGQGFQPQHF TGTGCCAGTAGTACCCCGGGACAGGGGTTTCAGCCCCAGCATTTT
TRBD1 TRBJ2-1 TRBV7-9 CASIPGTAVNNEQFF TGTGCCAGCATCCCCGGGACAGCTGTTAACAATGAGCAGTTCTTC
. TRBJ1-3 TRBV9 CASSRRREGDGNTIYF TGTGCCAGCAGCCGCCGCCGGGAGGGCGACGGAAACACCATATATTTT
. TRBJ2-7 TRBV19 CASSITELHEQYF TGTGCCAGTAGTATTACGGAGCTACACGAGCAGTACTTC
TRBD1 TRBJ2-7 TRBV11-2 CASSRQGPSYEQYF TGTGCCAGCAGCCGACAGGGACCCTCCTACGAGCAGTACTTC
TRBD2 TRBJ2-5 TRBV5-4 CASSQQVAGTRQYF TGTGCCAGCAGCCAGCAGGTAGCGGGGACCCGGCAGTACTTC
. TRBJ1-1 TRBV30 CAWNGNTEAFF TGTGCCTGGAACGGGAACACTGAAGCTTTCTTT
TRBD1 TRBJ2-1 TRBV6-1 CASSDYRGRDEQFF TGTGCCAGCAGTGATTACAGGGGGCGAGATGAGCAGTTCTTC
TRBD2 TRBJ2-1 TRBV2 CASSEELAGANEQFF TGTGCCAGCAGTGAAGAACTAGCGGGAGCGAATGAGCAGTTCTTC
. TRBJ2-7 TRBV7-9 CASSPSAGEQYF TGTGCCAGCAGCCCCTCTGCAGGGGAGCAGTACTTC
. TRBJ1-1 TRBV9 CASSVPYPGLTLGAEAFF TGTGCCAGCAGCGTTCCCTATCCGGGACTGACTCTGGGGGCTGAAGCTTTCTTT
TRBD1 TRBJ2-1 TRBV19 CASSIGDRALRNEQFF TGTGCCAGTAGTATCGGGGACAGGGCTTTGAGGAATGAGCAGTTCTTC
. TRBJ2-5 TRBV30 CAWSEAGEWETQYF TGTGCCTGGAGTGAGGCAGGGGAATGGGAGACCCAGTACTTC
. TRBJ2-1 TRBV9 CASSVGGSSDNEQFF TGTGCCAGCAGCGTAGGGGGCAGCTCCGACAATGAGCAGTTCTTC
. TRBJ1-5 TRBV2 CASSGGYPPQHF TGTGCCAGCAGTGGAGGATATCCGCCCCAGCATTTT
TRBD1 TRBJ2-2 TRBV28 CASSLPTGVHTGELFF TGTGCCAGCAGTTTACCCACAGGGGTGCACACCGGGGAGCTGTTTTTT
. TRBJ2-5 TRBV30 CAWTGAGVETQYF TGTGCCTGGACCGGGGCAGGGGTAGAGACCCAGTACTTC
. TRBJ1-2 TRBV28 CASSFPGGGYTF TGTGCCAGCAGTTTTCCCGGGGGTGGCTACACCTTC
. TRBJ2-7 TRBV4-3 CASSQGSGLTYEQYF TGCGCCAGCAGCCAAGGCAGCGGGCTTACCTACGAGCAGTACTTC
. TRBJ1-2 TRBV29-1 CSVAGEGYGYTF TGCAGCGTTGCTGGGGAGGGTTATGGCTACACCTTC
. TRBJ2-3 TRBV5-5 CASSSLPAGHSTDTQYF TGTGCCAGCAGCTCCCTCCCAGCGGGACATAGCACAGATACGCAGTATTTT
. TRBJ1-1 TRBV28 CASTLGRGRPGEAFF TGTGCCAGCACTCTCGGCCGCGGGAGACCTGGTGAAGCTTTCTTT